This T cell receptor (beta chain) was sequenced during a study of T cell changes during pregnancy in multiple sclerosis. As concerns this clone: Germline is not matched at one junction end, which may reflect a read error.

Measured with immunoSEQ multiplex PCR; TCRdb has only the in-frame clones, and not every one. The table lists about 84,000 clones, about 94% of them singletons, with around 0.97% in the top ten. The germline V gene encodes CDR1 SGHDN and CDR2 FVKESK. CDR3 size: 13 residues. V and J are TRBV14 and TRBJ1-1; 10 bases are a match to TRBD1. The TCR was taken from a female donor in good health, enrolled as a control in a pregnancy study. Sequenced here: peripheral blood, sampled in the second trimester of pregnancy. CDR3 loop: CASSPSFRQGAIF. CDR3 in DNA: TGTGCCAGCAGCCCCTCCTTTAGACAGGGGGCGATCTTT.